This T cell receptor delta chain was captured by sequencing in a study of gamma-delta chains in newborns, infants, children. This clone occurred a few times. Given a far larger clone just one base away, this is likely a sequencing read error. The same CDR3 is also encoded by other DNA sequences in this sample. The CDR3 has 19 amino acids. Germline CDR1 and CDR2: GEAIGNYY and EKD. TCRdb processed the reads again with the CATT caller. Of 6,100 or so delta-chain clones detected, more than 1.5% appear once; the ten largest clones hold 10% to 15%. This clonotype was sampled from a child who was a newborn, infant or young child, either healthy, febrile or measles-vaccinated (not recorded which). The chain combines TRDV2 with TRDJ3, with TRDD3 matching 11 bases. The sequenced material came from blood. Written as DNA, the CDR3 is TGTGCCTGTGACAATATACTGGGGGATAGCTCCTGGGATACCCGACAGATGTTTTTC. It codes for CACDNILGDSSWDTRQMFF.